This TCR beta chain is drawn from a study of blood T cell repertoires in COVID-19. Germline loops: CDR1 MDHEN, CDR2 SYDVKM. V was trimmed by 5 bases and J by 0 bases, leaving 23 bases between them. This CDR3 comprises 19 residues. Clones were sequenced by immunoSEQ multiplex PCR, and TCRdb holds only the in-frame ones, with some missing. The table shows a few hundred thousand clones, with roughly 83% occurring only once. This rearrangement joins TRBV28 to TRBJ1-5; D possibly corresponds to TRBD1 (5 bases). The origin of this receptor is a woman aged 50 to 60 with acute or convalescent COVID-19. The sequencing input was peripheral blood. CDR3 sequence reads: CASSPIWGETDYSNQPQHF. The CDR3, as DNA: TGTGCCAGCAGTCCCATATGGGGGGAGACAGACTATAGCAATCAGCCCCAGCATTTT. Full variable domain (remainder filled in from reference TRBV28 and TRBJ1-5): DVKVTQSSRYLVKRTGEKVFLECVQDMDHENMFWYRQDPGLGLRLIYFSYDVKMKEKGDIPEGYSVSREKKERFSLILESASTNQTSMYLCASSPIWGETDYSNQPQHFGDGTRLSIL.